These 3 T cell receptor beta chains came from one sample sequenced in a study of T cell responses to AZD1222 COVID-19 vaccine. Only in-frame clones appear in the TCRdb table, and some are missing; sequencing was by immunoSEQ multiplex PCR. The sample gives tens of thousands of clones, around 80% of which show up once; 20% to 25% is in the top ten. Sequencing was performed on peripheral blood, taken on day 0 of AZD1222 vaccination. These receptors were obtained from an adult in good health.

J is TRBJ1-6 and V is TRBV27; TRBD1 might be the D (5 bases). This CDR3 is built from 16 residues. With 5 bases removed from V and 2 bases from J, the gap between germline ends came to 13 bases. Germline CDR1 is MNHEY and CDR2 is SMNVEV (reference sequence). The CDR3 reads CASSQTPGAYNSPLHF. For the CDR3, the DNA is TGTGCCAGCAGTCAAACCCCGGGGGCCTATAATTCACCCCTCCACTTT.

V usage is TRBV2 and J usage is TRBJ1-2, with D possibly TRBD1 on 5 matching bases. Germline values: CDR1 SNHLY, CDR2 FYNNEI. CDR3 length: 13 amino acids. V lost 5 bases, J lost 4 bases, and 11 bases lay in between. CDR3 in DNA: TGTGCCAGCAGTCGAGACAGCCTCTATGGCTACACCTTC. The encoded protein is CASSRDSLYGYTF.

The CDR3 protein is CASSGAGGGSYNEQFF. CDR3 bases: TGTGCCAGCAGTGGGGCAGGGGGAGGGTCCTACAATGAGCAGTTCTTC. The chain combines TRBV2 with TRBJ2-1; D could derive from TRBD1 or TRBD2 (7 bases each). The CDR3 is 16 residues long. Trimming left V 4 bases short and J 1 base short, with 14 bases between. Germline assignment: CDR1 SNHLY and CDR2 FYNNEI. The full variable domain, its missing parts supplied by reference TRBV2 and TRBJ2-1, is EPEVTQTPSHQVTQMGQEVILRCVPISNHLYFYWYRQILGQKVEFLVSFYNNEISEKSEIFDDQFSVERPDGSNFTLKIRSTKLEDSAMYFCASSGAGGGSYNEQFFGPGTRLTVL.